This TCR beta chain was observed in a study of beta chain features in type 1 diabetes. Trimming stripped 2 bases from V and 0 bases from J, with 8 bases between. CDR3 length: 15 residues. Germline values: CDR1 MDHEN, CDR2 SYDVKM. Study outcomes and limitations: Compared with healthy donors, patients appeared to share more similar naive, central memory and regulatory TCRB repertoires. TCRB CDR3s were moderately but significantly shorter in Type 1 diabetes patients in all four CD4+ subsets.

The entirety of the isolated RNA underwent reverse transcription, so expressed TCRB transcripts were sequenced. Samples of naive, central memory and regulatory T cells yielded a mean of around 3.4 million reads. The data were produced by immunoSEQ multiplex PCR, yet TCRdb's version contains in-frame clones alone and is incomplete. Of under 50,000 clones in the sample, about 51% were seen once. A word on this clone: Its antigen is currently unknown.

The J gene is TRBJ1-5, the V gene TRBV28; a weak D match, TRBD1 (5 bases). Sequenced input: Tregs from blood. The clonotype was recovered from a woman aged 18 to 35 in good health. The CDR3 protein is CASSLRGYSNQPQHF. The DNA for the CDR3 is TGTGCCAGCAGTTTAAGGGGTTATAGCAATCAGCCCCAGCATTTT.